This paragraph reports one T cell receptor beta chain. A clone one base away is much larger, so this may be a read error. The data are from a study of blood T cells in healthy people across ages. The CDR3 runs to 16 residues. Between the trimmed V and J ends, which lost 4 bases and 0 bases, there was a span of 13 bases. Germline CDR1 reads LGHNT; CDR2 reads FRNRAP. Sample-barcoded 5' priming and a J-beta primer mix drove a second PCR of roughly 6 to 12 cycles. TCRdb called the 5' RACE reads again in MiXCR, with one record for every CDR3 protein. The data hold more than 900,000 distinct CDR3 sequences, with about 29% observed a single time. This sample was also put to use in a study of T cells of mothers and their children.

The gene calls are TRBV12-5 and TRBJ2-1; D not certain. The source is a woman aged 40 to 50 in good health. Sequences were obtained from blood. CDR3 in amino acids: CASGSKDPISYNEQFF. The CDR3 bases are TGTGCTAGTGGTTCTAAAGATCCGATCTCCTACAATGAGCAGTTCTTC.